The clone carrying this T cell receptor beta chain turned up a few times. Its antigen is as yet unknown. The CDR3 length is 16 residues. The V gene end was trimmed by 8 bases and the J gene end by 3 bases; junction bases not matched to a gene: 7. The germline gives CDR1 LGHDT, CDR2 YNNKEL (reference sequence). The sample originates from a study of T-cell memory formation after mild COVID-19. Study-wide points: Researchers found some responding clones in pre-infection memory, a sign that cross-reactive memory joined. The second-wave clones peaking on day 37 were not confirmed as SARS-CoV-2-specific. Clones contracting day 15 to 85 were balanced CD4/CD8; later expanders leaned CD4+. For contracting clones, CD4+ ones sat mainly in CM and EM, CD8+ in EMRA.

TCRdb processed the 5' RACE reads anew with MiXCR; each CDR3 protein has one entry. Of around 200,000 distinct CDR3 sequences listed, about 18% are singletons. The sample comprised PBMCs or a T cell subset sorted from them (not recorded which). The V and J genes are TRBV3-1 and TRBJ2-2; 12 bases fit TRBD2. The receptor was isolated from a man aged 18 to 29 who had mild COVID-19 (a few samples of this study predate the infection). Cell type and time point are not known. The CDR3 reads CASSSGGAWYTGELFF. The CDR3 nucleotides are TGTGCCAGCTCTAGCGGGGGGGCCTGGTACACCGGGGAGCTGTTTTTT. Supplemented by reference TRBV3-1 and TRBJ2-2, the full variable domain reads DTAVSQTPKYLVTQMGNDKSIKCEQNLGHDTMYWYKQDSKKFLKIMFSYNNKELIINETVPNRFSPKSPDKAHLNLHINSLELGDSAVYFCASSSGGAWYTGELFFGEGSRLTVL.